Listed below are T cell receptor beta chains from one sample, sequenced in a study of persistence of HIV-infected CD4 T cells. No antigen has been identified for these receptors. The table came from immunoSEQ multiplex PCR; TCRdb's copy has only in-frame clones and leaves some out. The table has roughly 7,100 clones, 79% seen once. The source material was CD4+ T cells sorted from PBMCs after approximately 19-hour stimulation, sampled from a patient who received antiretroviral therapy. These receptors were taken from an adult woman with HIV who was CMV-seropositive. Both conserved end residues are part of each CDR3. D genes are given only for firm matches. The listing skips clone size in some rows; elsewhere it reads once, few, many or a size class.

once	TRBD1	TRBV3-1/TRBV3-2	TRBJ1-6	TGTGCCAGCAGCCTTCAGACAGGGAGTAATTCACCCCTCCACTTT	CASSLQTGSNSPLHF
NA	NA	TRBV18	TRBJ2-5	TGTGCCAGCTCACCGGGGTACCAAGAGACCCAGTACTTC	CASSPGYQETQYF
NA	TRBD1	TRBV19	TRBJ2-3	TGTGCCAGTAGTAAGGACAGGGGAGATACGCAGTATTTT	CASSKDRGDTQYF
few	NA	TRBV14	TRBJ2-7	TGTGCCAGCAGCCAAGATTTGGTAAGCTACGAGCAGTACTTC	CASSQDLVSYEQYF
NA	NA	TRBV3-1/TRBV3-2	TRBJ1-2	TGTGCCAGCAGCCAAGGTCTAGGGGACTACACCTTC	CASSQGLGDYTF
once	TRBD1	TRBV9	TRBJ2-1	TGTGCCAGCAGCGTAGGACAGGGGGTGTACAATGAGCAGTTCTTC	CASSVGQGVYNEQFF
few	TRBD1	TRBV19	TRBJ2-7	TGTGCCAGTAGTGTGACAGGGGACGAGCAGTACTTC	CASSVTGDEQYF
NA	NA	TRBV18	TRBJ1-1	TGTGCCAGCTCACCAATCGTCCTAGGACAGACGAACACTGAAGCTTTCTTT	CASSPIVLGQTNTEAFF
NA	TRBD2	TRBV28	TRBJ2-1	TGTGCCAGCAGTTTCCGGACTAGCGGGGGTGAGCAGTTCTTC	CASSFRTSGGEQFF
NA	TRBD2	TRBV10-3	TRBJ2-3	TGTGCCATCAGTGAAAGGGGAGGGAGTTATACGCAGTATTTT	CAISERGGSYTQYF
few	NA	TRBV12-2	TRBJ1-1	TGTGCAAGTCGCCACCGGGACCGAGGGGTGAACACTGAAGCTTTCTTT	CASRHRDRGVNTEAFF
NA	TRBD1	TRBV28	TRBJ1-3	TGTGCCAGCAGTTTGACAGGGACGGGAAACACCATATATTTT	CASSLTGTGNTIYF
once	TRBD1	TRBV18	TRBJ2-7	TGTGCCAGCTCCACAGTTCCGGGACAGGGGGAGTACGAGCAGTACTTC	CASSTVPGQGEYEQYF
NA	NA	TRBV4-1	TRBJ2-3	TGCGCCAGCAGCCAAGGCCTCGGGGGGCTTGGGGGAGATACGCAGTATTTT	CASSQGLGGLGGDTQYF
NA	TRBD1	TRBV7-8	TRBJ2-5	TGTGCCAGCAGCCCTCCGGGACAGGGCCTTTACTATCAAGAGACCCAGTACTTC	CASSPPGQGLYYQETQYF
few	NA	TRBV7-8	TRBJ2-2	TGTGCCAGCAGCCCAGCGGGACAGGCGAACACCGGGGAGCTGTTTTTT	CASSPAGQANTGELFF
NA	NA	TRBV7-3	TRBJ1-1	TGTGCCAGCAGCTCCACGCCGACCACTGAAGCTTTCTTT	CASSSTPTTEAFF
NA	NA	TRBV11-2	TRBJ2-1	TGTGCCAGCAGCTTAGATGGGGCTAGCTTTACAAGCTCCTACAATGAGCAGTTCTTC	CASSLDGASFTSSYNEQFF
NA	NA	TRBV6-1	TRBJ1-2	TGTGCCAGCAGTGAAGCAGAAGGATATGGCTACACCTTC	CASSEAEGYGYTF
NA	NA	TRBV11-2	TRBJ1-1	TGTGCCAGCAGCCGTCCGGACCCGAACACTGAAGCTTTCTTT	CASSRPDPNTEAFF
once	NA	TRBV28	TRBJ2-3	TGTGCCAGCAGTTCTGCCCTGGCCCAGTATTTT	CASSSALAQYF
NA	NA	TRBV28	TRBJ1-3	TGTGCCAGCAGTCTGACGACCGTCTCTGGAAACACCATATATTTT	CASSLTTVSGNTIYF
few	NA	TRBV2	TRBJ1-1	TGTGCCAGCACTCGGTCGGAGGGCACTGAAGCTTTCTTT	CASTRSEGTEAFF
NA	TRBD1	TRBV28	TRBJ1-4	TGTGCCAGCAGTTTGTCCGGGACAGATGAAAAACTGTTTTTT	CASSLSGTDEKLFF
few	NA	TRBV19	TRBJ1-1	TGTGCCAGTAGTAATCTTGAAGAGACCGAAGCTTTCTTT	CASSNLEETEAFF
NA	NA	TRBV19	TRBJ1-2	TGTGCCAGTAGTGCCCACAGGGAAGGCTACACCTTC	CASSAHREGYTF
medium-sized	TRBD1	TRBV19	TRBJ1-1	TGTGCCAGTAGTTGGCCGGGACAGGGTGTCACTGAAGCTTTCTTT	CASSWPGQGVTEAFF
NA	NA	TRBV20-1	TRBJ2-7	TGCAGTGCTAGTATGGGGAGCACCTACGAGCAGTACTTC	CSASMGSTYEQYF
medium-sized	NA	TRBV10-3	TRBJ1-5	TGTGCCATCAGTGAGTCGGCGAATCAGCCCCAGCATTTT	CAISESANQPQHF
NA	NA	TRBV12-3/TRBV12-4	TRBJ2-5	TGTGCCAGCAGTTCAGGGGTCCAAGAGACCCAGTACTTC	CASSSGVQETQYF
NA	NA	TRBV3-1/TRBV3-2	TRBJ1-2	TGTGCCAGCAGCCAAGAGGAAACGAACTATGGCTACACCTTC	CASSQEETNYGYTF
NA	NA	TRBV23-1	TRBJ1-5	TGCGCCAGCACCATAATTCCCGTGAGGGAGATCCGTAGCAATCAGCCCCAGCATTTT	CASTIIPVREIRSNQPQHF
few	TRBD1	TRBV18	TRBJ1-1	TGTGCCAGCTCACAAGACAGGGTCACTGAAGCTTTCTTT	CASSQDRVTEAFF
NA	NA	TRBV2	TRBJ1-1	TGTGCCAGCACGGGGGCTATGAACACTGAAGCTTTCTTT	CASTGAMNTEAFF
NA	TRBD1	TRBV7-2	TRBJ2-2	TGTGCCAGCAGCAGGGACAGCTTTACCGGGGAGCTGTTTTTT	CASSRDSFTGELFF
NA	TRBD1	TRBV7-2	TRBJ1-2	TGTGCCAGCAGCTTAAGCGGAGGGGGCAGCAACTATGGCTACACCTTC	CASSLSGGGSNYGYTF
NA	TRBD1	TRBV30	TRBJ1-5	TGTGCCTGGAGTGTTCGTCACAGGGGGCCAAGCAATCAGCCCCAGCATTTT	CAWSVRHRGPSNQPQHF
NA	NA	TRBV24-1	TRBJ1-2	TGTGCCACCAGTGAACTGAAGGGGGGCTACACCTTC	CATSELKGGYTF
NA	NA	TRBV7-8	TRBJ2-7	TGTGCCAGCAGCCCGACGACGGGGTACGAGCAGTACTTC	CASSPTTGYEQYF
once	NA	TRBV6-5	TRBJ1-5	TGTGCCAGCAGTTTGGGTCTCCCATGGCCCCAGCATTTT	CASSLGLPWPQHF
NA	TRBD1	TRBV9	TRBJ2-7	TGTGCCAGCAGTGCGAGGGACAGGGGATCCTACGAGCAGTACTTC	CASSARDRGSYEQYF
once	NA	TRBV3-1/TRBV3-2	TRBJ2-2	TGTGCCAGCAGCCAAGAACAGGGAGGGGAGCTGTTTTTT	CASSQEQGGELFF
NA	TRBD1	TRBV19	TRBJ1-2	TGTGCCAGTAGAGAGACAGGGAGGCCTAACTATGGCTACACCTTC	CASRETGRPNYGYTF
NA	TRBD1	TRBV10-3	TRBJ2-3	TGTGCCATCAGTGTCGGACAGGGACAGGATACGCAGTATTTT	CAISVGQGQDTQYF
NA	TRBD1	TRBV5-1	TRBJ2-2	TGCGCCAGCAGCTTGGGACAGGGTAACGGGGAGCTGTTTTTT	CASSLGQGNGELFF
NA	TRBD1	TRBV28	TRBJ1-2	TGTGCCAGCAGTTTCAGGGGACAGGGGATCAAGGACTATGGCTACACCTTC	CASSFRGQGIKDYGYTF
NA	NA	TRBV11-3	TRBJ1-1	TGTGCCAGCTGCTACGGGGACACTGAAGCTTTCTTT	CASCYGDTEAFF
NA	NA	TRBV19	TRBJ2-1	TGTGCCAGTAGTATTGGGCAGAACTCCTACAATGAGCAGTTCTTC	CASSIGQNSYNEQFF
few	NA	TRBV5-4	TRBJ1-5	TGTGCCAGCAGCTTAGTACATGAAGATCAGCCCCAGCATTTT	CASSLVHEDQPQHF
NA	TRBD2	TRBV7-9	TRBJ2-7	TGTGCCAGCAGCCCCAGGTCAGCGGGAGGGCCCAACGAGCAGTACTTC	CASSPRSAGGPNEQYF
once	TRBD1	TRBV5-1	TRBJ2-2	TGCGCCAGCAGCTTAGGACAGGTGAACACCGGGGAGCTGTTTTTT	CASSLGQVNTGELFF
NA	NA	TRBV9	TRBJ2-2	TGTGCCAGCAGCGTAGCTTTAGAGTCTGCGCACACCGGGGAGCTGTTTTTT	CASSVALESAHTGELFF
NA	TRBD1	TRBV11-3	TRBJ1-1	TGTGCCAGCAGCCCCCGGACAGGGGGCCGTGCTGAAGCTTTCTTT	CASSPRTGGRAEAFF
NA	NA	TRBV27	TRBJ2-1	TGTGCCAGCAGTTGGGGGAGAAACTACAATGAGCAGTTCTTC	CASSWGRNYNEQFF
once	NA	TRBV7-9	TRBJ1-4	TGTGCCAGCAGCTTAGGGCCGGCAACTAATGAAAAACTGTTTTTT	CASSLGPATNEKLFF
NA	NA	TRBV28	TRBJ2-3	TGTGCCAGCAGTTTAAGGCTAGCGACTTGGGATTTT	CASSLRLATWDF
NA	TRBD2	TRBV6-5	TRBJ2-1	TGTGCCAGCGGGGAAACTAGCGGGAGGTACAATGAGCAGTTCTTC	CASGETSGRYNEQFF
NA	TRBD1	TRBV19	TRBJ1-2	TGTGCCAGTAGTACCCTCCCGGGACAGGGAAACTATGGCTACACCTTC	CASSTLPGQGNYGYTF
NA	NA	TRBV9	TRBJ2-3	TGTGCCAGCAGCGTAACATTAGGGGCCGATACGCAGTATTTT	CASSVTLGADTQYF
NA	NA	TRBV12-5	TRBJ1-5	TGTGCTAGTGGTTTGTTGTTGGGGGGCCCCTCCAATCAGCCCCAGCATTTT	CASGLLLGGPSNQPQHF